Listed below are T cell receptor beta chains from one sample, sequenced in a study of beta chain features in type 1 diabetes. Produced via immunoSEQ multiplex PCR; TCRdb's table is partial and in-frame only. The repertoire consists of more than 300,000 clones, with less than 9.5% occurring once and the leading ten covering approximately 0.44%. Sequenced material: central memory CD4+ T cells from blood. These TCRs come from a woman between 18 and 30 years old in good health. The CDR3 runs from the conserved cysteine through the conserved F or W. A D gene is named only where the DNA matches it firmly. A row's size may be missing; if present it is once, few, many or a size class.

J | V | size | D | CDR3 | DNA
TRBJ1-5 | TRBV29-1 | NA | NA | CSVGGLGSNQPQHF | TGCAGCGTTGGTGGGCTAGGGAGCAATCAGCCCCAGCATTTT
TRBJ1-2 | TRBV9 | NA | NA | CASSEQATYYGYTF | TGTGCCAGCAGTGAACAGGCAACCTACTATGGCTACACCTTC
TRBJ2-1 | TRBV2 | NA | TRBD2 | CATTGTSGRAGYNEQFF | TGTGCCACAACCGGGACTAGCGGGAGAGCGGGGTACAATGAGCAGTTCTTC
TRBJ2-5 | TRBV29-1 | NA | NA | CSVRTYPQETQYF | TGCAGCGTGCGAACCTACCCCCAAGAGACCCAGTACTTC
TRBJ2-3 | TRBV9 | NA | NA | CASSKMGTDTQYF | TGTGCCAGCAGTAAGATGGGTACAGATACGCAGTATTTT
TRBJ2-7 | TRBV7-2 | NA | NA | CASSLLQGAGEQYF | TGTGCCAGCAGCTTACTGCAGGGTGCGGGGGAGCAGTACTTC
TRBJ1-2 | TRBV5-1 | few | TRBD1 | CASSLSVTGDAGYTF | TGCGCCAGCAGCTTGTCGGTGACAGGGGATGCTGGCTACACCTTC
TRBJ2-3 | TRBV7-2 | NA | NA | CASSLSGRTDTQYF | TGTGCCAGCAGCTTGTCGGGACGGACAGATACGCAGTATTTT
TRBJ1-4 | TRBV7-2 | NA | NA | CASSLIPEKLFF | TGTGCCAGCAGCTTAATACCTGAAAAACTGTTTTTT
TRBJ1-5 | TRBV2 | NA | NA | CASSVGNQPQHF | TGTGCCAGCAGTGTGGGGAATCAGCCCCAGCATTTT
TRBJ1-2 | TRBV6-1 | few | TRBD1 | CASREPGTGRHGYTF | TGTGCCAGCAGAGAACCCGGGACAGGGAGGCATGGCTACACCTTC
TRBJ2-7 | TRBV7-2 | few | NA | CASSSYATYSYEQYF | TGTGCCAGCAGTTCGTACGCGACTTACTCCTACGAGCAGTACTTC
TRBJ2-3 | TRBV19 | NA | TRBD1 | CASSGRTGSTDTQYF | TGTGCCAGTAGTGGACGGACAGGGAGCACAGATACGCAGTATTTT
TRBJ2-3 | TRBV21-1 | NA | NA | CASSRGASTDTQYF | TGTGCCAGCAGCAGGGGGGCCAGCACAGATACGCAGTATTTT
TRBJ2-2 | TRBV28 | NA | NA | CASSRKGTGELFF | TGTGCCAGCAGCCGAAAGGGCACCGGGGAGCTGTTTTTT
TRBJ2-7 | TRBV28 | few | NA | CASSLLFYEQYF | TGTGCCAGCAGTTTACTTTTCTACGAGCAGTACTTC
TRBJ2-3 | TRBV2 | few | NA | CASSRAGANTDTQYF | TGTGCCAGCAGTCGGGCGGGGGCAAACACAGATACGCAGTATTTT
TRBJ2-1 | TRBV6-4 | NA | TRBD2 | CASISGRTNEQFF | TGTGCCAGCATAAGCGGGAGGACGAATGAGCAGTTCTTC
TRBJ2-7 | TRBV10-3 | NA | TRBD1 | CAITPGQGRDEQYF | TGTGCCATCACCCCGGGACAGGGGCGGGACGAGCAGTACTTC
TRBJ2-3 | TRBV10-2 | few | TRBD2 | CASSAASGSADTQYF | TGCGCCAGCAGTGCGGCTAGCGGGAGTGCAGATACGCAGTATTTT
TRBJ2-1 | TRBV5-1 | NA | TRBD2 | CATSPLAGGVEYNEQFF | TGCGCCACCTCACCCTTAGCGGGAGGCGTCGAGTACAATGAGCAGTTCTTC
TRBJ2-3 | TRBV7-8 | many | TRBD2 | CASSFRRGLAGTDTQYF | TGTGCCAGCAGCTTTCGACGGGGACTAGCGGGAACGGATACGCAGTATTTT
TRBJ2-7 | TRBV25-1 | NA | TRBD2 | CASSGIGTISYEQYF | TGTGCCAGCAGTGGTATCGGGACTATCTCCTACGAGCAGTACTTC
TRBJ2-1 | TRBV20-1 | NA | NA | CSLSWYNEQFF | TGCAGTTTATCGTGGTACAATGAGCAGTTCTTC
TRBJ2-7 | TRBV7-2 | few | TRBD2 | CASSSSGSSYEQYF | TGTGCCAGCAGTTCTAGCGGGAGCTCCTACGAGCAGTACTTC
TRBJ2-3 | TRBV4-2 | many | NA | CASSQGLGYTDTQYF | TGTGCCAGCAGCCAAGGTCTCGGGTACACAGATACGCAGTATTTT
TRBJ2-2 | TRBV18 | few | TRBD2 | CASRLAGIDTGELFF | TGTGCCAGCCGACTAGCGGGAATCGACACCGGGGAGCTGTTTTTT
TRBJ2-2 | TRBV5-1 | NA | NA | CASSTDNTGELFF | TGCGCCAGCAGCACCGACAACACCGGGGAGCTGTTTTTT
TRBJ1-5 | TRBV2 | many | NA | CASGDRGSQPQHF | TGTGCCAGCGGTGACCGTGGGAGTCAGCCCCAGCATTTT
TRBJ2-1 | TRBV7-3 | many | TRBD1 | CASSLGQVNEQFF | TGTGCCAGCAGCTTAGGACAGGTCAATGAGCAGTTCTTC
TRBJ2-7 | TRBV9 | NA | NA | CASSVGTFGPEQYF | TGTGCCAGCAGCGTAGGGACATTCGGCCCTGAGCAGTACTTC
TRBJ1-5 | TRBV28 | NA | NA | CASSLGTGFSNQPQHF | TGTGCCAGCAGTTTGGGAACAGGGTTTAGCAATCAGCCCCAGCATTTT
TRBJ1-2 | TRBV6-1 | few | NA | CASRPQTLYGYTF | TGTGCCAGCAGACCACAGACTCTCTATGGCTACACCTTC
TRBJ2-1 | TRBV16 | few | TRBD1 | CASSQSTTGGSEQFF | TGTGCCAGCAGCCAATCGACGACAGGGGGCAGTGAGCAGTTCTTC
TRBJ2-5 | TRBV5-4 | NA | NA | CASSLRETQYF | TGTGCCAGCAGCTTGAGAGAGACCCAGTACTTC
TRBJ2-1 | TRBV5-1 | NA | NA | CASSATSRSYNEQFF | TGCGCCAGCAGCGCAACTAGCCGTTCCTACAATGAGCAGTTCTTC
TRBJ2-7 | TRBV4-3 | NA | TRBD1 | CASSPGDRTGEQYF | TGCGCCAGCAGCCCCGGGGACAGAACCGGTGAGCAGTACTTC
TRBJ2-7 | TRBV19 | few | TRBD2 | CASSIGGRYEQYF | TGTGCCAGTAGTATCGGCGGGAGGTACGAGCAGTACTTC
TRBJ2-1 | TRBV7-2 | few | NA | CASRLGPILNNEQFF | TGTGCCAGCAGACTGGGACCGATCCTCAACAATGAGCAGTTCTTC
TRBJ1-2 | TRBV2 | NA | NA | CASSVLPRYGYTF | TGTGCCAGCAGTGTATTGCCGCGTTATGGCTACACCTTC
TRBJ2-1 | TRBV10-3 | few | TRBD2 | CAIRESGKTHNEQFF | TGTGCCATCAGGGAGAGCGGGAAGACACACAATGAGCAGTTCTTC
TRBJ2-2 | TRBV28 | NA | TRBD1 | CASRRRTGANTGELFF | TGTGCCAGCAGGCGGCGGACAGGGGCGAACACCGGGGAGCTGTTTTTT
TRBJ1-3 | TRBV29-1 | few | NA | CSARVAASGNTIYF | TGCAGCGCGCGGGTTGCGGCGTCTGGAAACACCATATATTTT
TRBJ2-5 | TRBV7-2 | NA | TRBD2 | CASSLGSGGETQYF | TGTGCCAGCAGCTTAGGTAGCGGGGGAGAGACCCAGTACTTC
TRBJ2-5 | TRBV2 | few | NA | CASRGQGGETQYF | TGTGCCAGCAGAGGACAGGGAGGGGAGACCCAGTACTTC
TRBJ2-5 | TRBV7-2 | few | NA | CASSSQGRETQYF | TGTGCCAGCTCCTCCCAGGGCAGGGAGACCCAGTACTTC
TRBJ2-5 | TRBV18 | NA | NA | CASSPSGFQETQYF | TGTGCCAGCTCACCGTCAGGATTCCAAGAGACCCAGTACTTC
TRBJ1-1 | TRBV28 | NA | NA | CASSPGHRMNTEAFF | TGTGCCAGCAGTCCTGGACACCGTATGAACACTGAAGCTTTCTTT
TRBJ2-4 | TRBV21-1 | few | NA | CASSKVRWEGLAKNIQYF | TGTGCCAGCAGCAAAGTGAGATGGGAGGGACTAGCCAAAAACATTCAGTACTTC
TRBJ1-2 | TRBV7-2 | few | TRBD1 | CASSRDRDKGYTF | TGTGCCAGCAGCCGGGACAGGGATAAAGGCTACACCTTC
TRBJ2-5 | TRBV6-1 | many | NA | CASKNRDSFLETQYF | NA
TRBJ2-6 | TRBV28 | NA | NA | CASSLYNSGANVLTF | TGTGCCAGCAGTTTGTATAACTCTGGGGCCAACGTCCTGACTTTC
TRBJ2-7 | TRBV6-6 | NA | NA | CASSYTQQALYF | TGTGCCAGCAGTTACACCCAACAGGCCTTGTACTTC